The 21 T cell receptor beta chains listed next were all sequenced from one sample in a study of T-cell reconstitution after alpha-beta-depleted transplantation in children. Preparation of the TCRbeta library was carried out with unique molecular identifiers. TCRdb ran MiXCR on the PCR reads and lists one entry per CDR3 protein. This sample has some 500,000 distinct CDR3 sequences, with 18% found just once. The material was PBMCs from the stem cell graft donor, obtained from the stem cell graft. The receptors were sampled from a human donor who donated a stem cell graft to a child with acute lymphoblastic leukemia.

CDR3 region: CASSLEGLAGSSYNEQFF. The CDR3 DNA sequence: TGCGCCAGCAGCTTGGAGGGACTAGCGGGGAGCTCCTACAATGAGCAGTTCTTC. The gene calls are TRBV5-1 and TRBJ2-1; 13 bases are shared with TRBD2. The V gene's germline CDR1 is SGHRS and CDR2 YFSETQ. CDR3 length: 18 amino acids. V trimming: 0 bases; J trimming: 0 bases; junction bases outside the gene matches: 3. The full variable domain, rest sourced from reference TRBV5-1 and TRBJ2-1, is KAGVTQTPRYLIKTRGQQVTLSCSPISGHRSVSWYQQTPGQGLQFLFEYFSETQRNKGNFPGRFSGRQFSNSRSEMNVSTLELGDSALYLCASSLEGLAGSSYNEQFFGPGTRLTVL.

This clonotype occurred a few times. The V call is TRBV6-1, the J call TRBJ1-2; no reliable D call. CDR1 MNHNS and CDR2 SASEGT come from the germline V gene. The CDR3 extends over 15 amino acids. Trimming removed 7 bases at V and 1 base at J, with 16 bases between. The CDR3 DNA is TGTGCCAGCACCCCGAGAGGGAATATTAACTATGGCTACACCTTC. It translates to CASTPRGNINYGYTF.

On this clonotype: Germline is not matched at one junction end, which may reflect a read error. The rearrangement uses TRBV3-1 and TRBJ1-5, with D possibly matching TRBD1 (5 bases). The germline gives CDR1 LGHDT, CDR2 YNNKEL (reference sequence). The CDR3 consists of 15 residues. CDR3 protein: CGSSQGDKEIQPQHF. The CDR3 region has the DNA TGTGGCAGCAGCCAAGGGGATAAGGAGATTCAGCCCCAGCATTTT.

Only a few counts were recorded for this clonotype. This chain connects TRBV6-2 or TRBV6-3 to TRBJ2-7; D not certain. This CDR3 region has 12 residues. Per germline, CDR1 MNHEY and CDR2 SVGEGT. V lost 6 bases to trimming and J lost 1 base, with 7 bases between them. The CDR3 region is CASRLGSYEQYF. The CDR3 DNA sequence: TGTGCCAGCAGATTGGGGTCCTACGAGCAGTACTTC.

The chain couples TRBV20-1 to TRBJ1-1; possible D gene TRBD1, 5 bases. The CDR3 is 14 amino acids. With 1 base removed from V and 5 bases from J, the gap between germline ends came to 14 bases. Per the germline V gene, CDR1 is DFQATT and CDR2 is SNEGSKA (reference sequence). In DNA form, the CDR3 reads TGCAGTGCTAGAGTGACATTGGACACAACTGAAGCTTTCTTT. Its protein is CSARVTLDTTEAFF.

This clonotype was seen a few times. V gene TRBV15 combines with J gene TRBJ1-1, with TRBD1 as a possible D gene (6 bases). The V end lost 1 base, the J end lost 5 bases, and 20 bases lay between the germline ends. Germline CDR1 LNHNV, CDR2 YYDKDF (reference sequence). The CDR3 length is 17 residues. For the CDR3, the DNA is TGTGCCACCAGCAGAGTAGGTCCGGGGGGCGACGGAACTGAAGCTTTCTTT. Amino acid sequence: CATSRVGPGGDGTEAFF.

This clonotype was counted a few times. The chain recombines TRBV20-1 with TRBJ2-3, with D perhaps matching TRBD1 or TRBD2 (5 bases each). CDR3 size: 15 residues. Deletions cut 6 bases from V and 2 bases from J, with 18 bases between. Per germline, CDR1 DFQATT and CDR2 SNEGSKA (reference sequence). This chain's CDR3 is CSARTPGDDTDTQYF. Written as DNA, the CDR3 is TGCAGTGCGCGGACACCTGGGGACGACACAGATACGCAGTATTTT.

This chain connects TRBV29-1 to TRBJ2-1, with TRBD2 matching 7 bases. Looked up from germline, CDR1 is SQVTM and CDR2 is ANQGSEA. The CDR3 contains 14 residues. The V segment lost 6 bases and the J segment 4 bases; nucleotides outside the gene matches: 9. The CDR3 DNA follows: TGCAGCGTAGCAGCTAGCGGAGGATACAATGAGCAGTTCTTC. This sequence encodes CSVAASGGYNEQFF.

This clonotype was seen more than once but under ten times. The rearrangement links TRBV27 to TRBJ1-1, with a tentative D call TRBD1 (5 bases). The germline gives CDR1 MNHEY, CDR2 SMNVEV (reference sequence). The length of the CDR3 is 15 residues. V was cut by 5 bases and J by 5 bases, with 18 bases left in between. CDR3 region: CASSPYGGIRTEAFF. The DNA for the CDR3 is TGTGCCAGCAGTCCGTATGGGGGGATACGTACTGAAGCTTTCTTT.

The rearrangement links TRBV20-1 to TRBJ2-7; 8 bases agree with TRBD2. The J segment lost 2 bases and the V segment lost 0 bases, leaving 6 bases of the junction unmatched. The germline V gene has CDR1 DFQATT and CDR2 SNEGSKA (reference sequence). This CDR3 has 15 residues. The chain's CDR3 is CSARDDSGKTYEQYF. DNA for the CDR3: TGCAGTGCTAGAGATGATAGCGGGAAGACCTACGAGCAGTACTTC.

The CDR3 reads CAIQAEPYQETQYF. The CDR3 DNA is TGTGCCATCCAAGCGGAACCGTACCAAGAGACCCAGTACTTC. V gene TRBV10-3 combines with J gene TRBJ2-5; TRBD2 is a possible D gene (5 bases). CDR3 length: 14 residues. Looked up from germline, CDR1 is ENHRY and CDR2 is SYGVKD. Deletions cut 8 bases from V and 0 bases from J, with 13 bases between.

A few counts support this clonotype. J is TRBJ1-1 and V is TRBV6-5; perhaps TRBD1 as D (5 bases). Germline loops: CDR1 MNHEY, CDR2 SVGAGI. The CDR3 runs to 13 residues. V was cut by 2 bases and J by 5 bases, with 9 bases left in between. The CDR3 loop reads CASSYPGLTEAFF. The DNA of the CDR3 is TGTGCCAGCAGTTACCCAGGGTTGACTGAAGCTTTCTTT.

As DNA, the CDR3 is TGTGCCAGCAGCCATTGGACTAGCGAAGGAGAGACCCAGTACTTC. Amino acids: CASSHWTSEGETQYF. This chain links TRBV7-9 with TRBJ2-5, with 9 bases matching TRBD2. CDR3 length equals 15 residues. J gave up 4 bases and V 5 bases, and 8 bases lay outside the gene matches. Germline values: CDR1 SEHNR, CDR2 FQNEAQ (reference sequence).

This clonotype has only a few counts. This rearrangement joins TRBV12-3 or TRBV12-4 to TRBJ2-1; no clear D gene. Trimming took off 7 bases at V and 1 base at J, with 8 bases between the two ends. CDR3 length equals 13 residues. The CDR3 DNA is TGTGCCAGCATTCGGGCTTCCTACAATGAGCAGTTCTTC. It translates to CASIRASYNEQFF.

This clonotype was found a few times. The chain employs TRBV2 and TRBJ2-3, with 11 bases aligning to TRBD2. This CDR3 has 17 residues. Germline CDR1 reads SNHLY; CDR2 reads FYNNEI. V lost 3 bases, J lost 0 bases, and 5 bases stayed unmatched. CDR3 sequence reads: CASSDTWTSGSTDTQYF. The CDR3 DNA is TGTGCCAGCAGTGATACCTGGACTAGCGGGAGCACAGATACGCAGTATTTT.

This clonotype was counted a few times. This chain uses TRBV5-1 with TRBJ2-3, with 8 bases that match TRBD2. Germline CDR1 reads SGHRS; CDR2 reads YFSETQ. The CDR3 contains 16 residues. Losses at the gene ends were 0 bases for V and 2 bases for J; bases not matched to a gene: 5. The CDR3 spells CASSLETSGNTDTQYF. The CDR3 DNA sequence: TGCGCCAGCAGCTTGGAAACTAGCGGAAACACAGATACGCAGTATTTT. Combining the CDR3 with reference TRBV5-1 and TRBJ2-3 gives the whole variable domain KAGVTQTPRYLIKTRGQQVTLSCSPISGHRSVSWYQQTPGQGLQFLFEYFSETQRNKGNFPGRFSGRQFSNSRSEMNVSTLELGDSALYLCASSLETSGNTDTQYFGPGTRLTVL.

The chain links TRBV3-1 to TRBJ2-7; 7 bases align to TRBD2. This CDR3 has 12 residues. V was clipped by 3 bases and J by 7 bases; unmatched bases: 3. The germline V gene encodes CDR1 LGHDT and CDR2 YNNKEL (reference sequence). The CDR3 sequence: CASSQLGGEQYF. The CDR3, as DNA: TGTGCCAGCAGCCAGCTGGGAGGGGAGCAGTACTTC.

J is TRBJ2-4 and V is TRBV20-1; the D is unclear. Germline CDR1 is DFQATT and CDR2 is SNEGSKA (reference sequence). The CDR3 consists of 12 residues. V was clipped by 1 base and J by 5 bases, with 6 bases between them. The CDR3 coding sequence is TGCAGTGCTAGAGGCAGACAAAACATTCAGTACTTC. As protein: CSARGRQNIQYF.

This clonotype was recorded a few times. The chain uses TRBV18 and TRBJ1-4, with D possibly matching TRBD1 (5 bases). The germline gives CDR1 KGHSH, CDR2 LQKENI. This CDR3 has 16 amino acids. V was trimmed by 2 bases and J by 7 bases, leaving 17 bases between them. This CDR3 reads CASSPSSGRRGEKLFF. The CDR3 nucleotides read TGTGCCAGCTCACCAAGCAGCGGACGGAGGGGTGAAAAACTGTTTTTT.

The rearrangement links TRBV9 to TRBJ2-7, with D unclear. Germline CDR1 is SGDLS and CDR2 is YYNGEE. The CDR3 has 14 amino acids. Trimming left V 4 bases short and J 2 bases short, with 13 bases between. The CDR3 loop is CASSTRPEPYEQYF. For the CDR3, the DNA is TGTGCCAGCAGCACCCGACCGGAACCCTACGAGCAGTACTTC.

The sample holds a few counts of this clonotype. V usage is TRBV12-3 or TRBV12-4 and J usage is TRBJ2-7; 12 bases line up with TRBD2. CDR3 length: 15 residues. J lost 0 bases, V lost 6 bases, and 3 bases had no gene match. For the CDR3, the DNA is TGTGCCAGCAGGCCGACTAGCGGGAGCTCCTACGAGCAGTACTTC. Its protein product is CASRPTSGSSYEQYF.